The text below deals with one T cell receptor beta chain. This record belongs to a study of blood T cell repertoires in COVID-19. Study-level information: Whether acute or convalescent, the COVID-19 samples came from the United States, Italy and Spain. T cells, B-cell-depleted T cells, or PBMCs supplied cDNA or gDNA.

The CDR3 is made up of 14 amino acids. CDR1 SGDLS and CDR2 YYNGEE come from the germline V gene. The ends lost 3 bases at V and 3 bases at J; junction bases unmatched: 6. Source study methods: From reference gene primer amplification, estimates of nucleated cell counts were derived. TCRdb's table, derived via immunoSEQ multiplex PCR, lists solely in-frame clones and lacks some. For V, J and clone size, that table is used; D and trimming come from the DNA. This repertoire shows under 300,000 clones, 80% to 90% found once; its top ten account for approximately 9%. The genes are TRBV9 and TRBJ2-7, with TRBD2 matching over 7 bases. Sequencing was done on a sample of peripheral blood. The clonotype originates from a woman aged 45-65 years who had recovered from COVID-19. CDR3 sequence: CASSATGGNYEQYF. CDR3 DNA sequence: TGTGCCAGCAGCGCGACCGGGGGGAACTACGAGCAGTACTTC.